The present TCR beta chain was sequenced within a study of blood T cell dynamics during melanoma immunotherapy (dated by TCRdb to about 2020). Notes on the research overall: All patients had metastatic melanoma and were given first-line pembrolizumab or nivolumab plus ipilimumab as standard of care in the United Kingdom. The training cohort was made up of consecutive patients, while a further independent group of patients from the same centre was pooled to form an external validation set. Peripheral T cell receptor repertoires of metastatic melanoma patients were profiled before and after one cycle of checkpoint inhibitor therapy to find early correlates of response. Broad study findings and their caveats: Whether the T cell clones behind the repertoire changes were melanoma-specific or instead reflected general immune activation was something the study could not determine. The relatively small sample size was acknowledged as something that could potentially limit how far the results can be generalized. Unlike progressors, patients who went on to achieve disease control showed a bifurcated reorganization of the PBMC repertoire at W3, with either increased clonality or increased diversity.

The time point label of this sample denotes: pre-treatment baseline. Blood was sampled before treatment (T0) and at week 3 (W3), after the first cycle of checkpoint blockade. Except for a couple of patients with rapid clinical progression, response was assessed 12 weeks after the first infusion by RECIST 1.1; disease control meant complete response, partial response or stable disease. Patients were not eligible if they had prior systemic cancer treatment, concomitant immunosuppressant therapy or synchronous other active malignancies. Bulk PBMC and plasma cell-free DNA were both sequenced for TCR beta so that circulating cells and T cell turnover could be tracked. Lymphoprep and SepMate tubes were used to isolate PBMC from blood, and red cell lysis was then performed. QIAamp DNA Blood Mini kits were used to extract DNA from PBMC and sorted T cell subsets. A fixed 350 ng of DNA was loaded for every bulk PBMC sample. TCR beta CDR3 sequences were amplified from genomic DNA using the immunoSEQ TCRb Assay kit according to manufacturer instructions. The KAPA Library Quantification Kit for Illumina platforms was used to quantify the pooled libraries by qPCR. Pooled libraries were sequenced on an Illumina NextSeq 500, clustered at roughly 0.6-1.2 pM. The published analysis was carried out like this. Analysis of the TCR data relied on immunoSEQ ANALYZER and the R LymphoSeq package. A rearrangement efficiency score was calculated as productive divided by the sum of productive and non-productive CDR3 sequences. Clonality was measured with the Gini coefficient and diversity with the Renyi index at alpha=1, compared pairwise between timepoints within each patient. In LymphoSeq, clonal relatedness was computed using an edit distance of 3, and repertoire similarity was computed using the Bhattacharyya coefficient. To classify response, a linear discriminant analysis based on week-3 changes in clonality and diversity was built with the R MASS and caret packages. TCRdb provides this immuneACCESS table in a form limited to in-frame rearrangements. Some clones are lacking; in checked studies, under half of them reflect an unresolved V gene, and why the rest are absent is not known. That table supplies the V and J calls and clone size; D and trimming were determined from the DNA. A total of 9,500 to 11,000 clones appear in this sample, approximately 90% of them only once. Approximately 7.4% of the sample belongs to the ten largest clones.

This clone was seen once. Its antigen specificity is not known. No much larger clonotype is one base removed from it; base qualities were not supplied. Germline trimming amounts to 2 bases on V and 3 bases on J, with 6 as the count of junction bases outside the gene matches. Inclusive of the bounding cysteine and phenylalanine, the CDR3 is 16 residues long. Kept here is only the CDR3 DNA, which spans 48 bases and is read in frame from base 1. The CDR1 and CDR2 encoded by the germline V gene are SGHVS and FQNEAQ. The V and J genes are TRBV7-8 and TRBJ2-4; TRBD1 agrees with 8 junctional bases. This TCR was recovered from a human donor with melanoma. Here the sequenced sample was blood, taken from a patient treated with checkpoint blockade. The CDR3 reads as follows: CASSLRTGSFKNIQYF. The sequenced DNA: TGTGCCAGCAGCTTAAGGACAGGGAGTTTCAAAAACATTCAGTACTTC.